This is a list of T cell receptor beta chains from one sample in a study of response to subunit inactivated influenza vaccine. TCRdb used MiXCR to reprocess the RT-PCR reads, holding one entry per CDR3 protein. The sample carries some 540,000 distinct CDR3 sequences, 20% to 25% recorded once. The data were also submitted as part of a second study, on T cells expressing NK-cell markers.

This material consisted of CD4+ T cells sorted from PBMCs, taken 12 days after vaccination. These receptors came from a man aged 45-65 years who received an inactivated influenza vaccine. Both conserved end residues are part of each CDR3. Each record gives: clone size, D gene, J gene, V gene, CDR3 protein, CDR3 DNA. D genes are given only for firm matches. Clone size is not always given. Where it is, it says once, few, many or a class for expanded clones.

abundance: many
d_gene: TRBD1
j_gene: TRBJ2-3
v_gene: TRBV10-1
CDR3aa: CASQGQPTDTQYF
CDR3nt: TGCGCCAGCCAGGGACAGCCCACAGATACGCAGTATTTT

abundance: few
d_gene: TRBD2
j_gene: TRBJ2-1
v_gene: TRBV11-2
CDR3aa: CASSLRGIAGGFYNEQFF
CDR3nt: TGTGCCAGCAGCTTAAGGGGAATAGCGGGAGGTTTCTACAATGAGCAGTTCTTC

abundance: few
d_gene: TRBD1
j_gene: TRBJ1-2
v_gene: TRBV10-3
CDR3aa: CAISGDSNKGYTF
CDR3nt: TGTGCCATCAGTGGGGACAGCAATAAGGGCTACACCTTC

abundance: .
d_gene: .
j_gene: TRBJ1-2
v_gene: TRBV24-1
CDR3aa: CATRESGAHHYTF
CDR3nt: TGTGCCACCAGGGAATCCGGGGCCCACCACTACACCTTC

abundance: .
d_gene: TRBD1
j_gene: TRBJ1-2
v_gene: TRBV7-9
CDR3aa: CASSQPDRAGGYTF
CDR3nt: TGTGCCAGCAGCCAACCGGACAGGGCGGGGGGCTACACCTTC

abundance: .
d_gene: .
j_gene: TRBJ2-5
v_gene: TRBV7-9
CDR3aa: CASSLFLAAQETQYF
CDR3nt: TGTGCCAGCAGCTTGTTCTTGGCGGCACAAGAGACCCAGTACTTC

abundance: few
d_gene: .
j_gene: TRBJ1-4
v_gene: TRBV20-1
CDR3aa: CSASPTINEKLFF
CDR3nt: TGCAGTGCTAGCCCGACGATTAATGAAAAACTGTTTTTT

abundance: few
d_gene: TRBD2
j_gene: TRBJ2-3
v_gene: TRBV20-1
CDR3aa: CSAQTRIAGMPYF
CDR3nt: TGCAGTGCTCAAACTCGAATAGCGGGGATGCCGTATTTT

abundance: few
d_gene: .
j_gene: TRBJ2-5
v_gene: TRBV4-2
CDR3aa: CASSRTATSRETQYF
CDR3nt: TGTGCCAGCAGCCGAACCGCAACTAGTAGAGAGACCCAGTACTTC

abundance: .
d_gene: .
j_gene: TRBJ2-7
v_gene: TRBV19
CDR3aa: CASSMHRSTSYEQYF
CDR3nt: TGTGCCAGTAGTATGCACAGGTCCACCTCCTACGAGCAGTACTTC

abundance: .
d_gene: .
j_gene: TRBJ2-1
v_gene: TRBV11-1
CDR3aa: CASSLAYGHSSYNEQFF
CDR3nt: TGTGCCAGCAGCTTAGCCTACGGACATTCCTCCTACAATGAGCAGTTCTTC

abundance: .
d_gene: TRBD2
j_gene: TRBJ2-7
v_gene: TRBV20-1
CDR3aa: CSAKGLAGGNSYEQYF
CDR3nt: TGCAGTGCCAAAGGACTAGCGGGGGGCAACTCCTACGAGCAGTACTTC

abundance: once
d_gene: TRBD2
j_gene: TRBJ2-5
v_gene: TRBV6-1
CDR3aa: CASSGLAGRYQETQYF
CDR3nt: TGTGCCAGCAGTGGCCTAGCGGGGAGGTACCAAGAGACCCAGTACTTC

abundance: many
d_gene: .
j_gene: TRBJ1-5
v_gene: TRBV12-3/TRBV12-4
CDR3aa: CASSLAGYNQPQHF
CDR3nt: TGTGCCAGCAGTTTGGCAGGCTATAATCAGCCCCAGCATTTT

abundance: few
d_gene: TRBD1
j_gene: TRBJ1-6
v_gene: TRBV10-3
CDR3aa: CAIKRDSNSPLHF
CDR3nt: TGTGCCATCAAGCGGGACAGCAATTCACCCCTCCACTTT

abundance: .
d_gene: TRBD1
j_gene: TRBJ2-7
v_gene: TRBV5-1
CDR3aa: CASSLEGQGLSYEQYF
CDR3nt: TGCGCCAGCAGCTTGGAGGGACAGGGGCTATCCTACGAGCAGTACTTC

abundance: .
d_gene: .
j_gene: TRBJ2-2
v_gene: TRBV24-1
CDR3aa: CATSDLDRPTGELFF
CDR3nt: TGTGCCACCAGTGATTTAGACAGGCCGACCGGGGAGCTGTTTTTT

abundance: .
d_gene: .
j_gene: TRBJ2-7
v_gene: TRBV15
CDR3aa: CATSSRLTTRSSYEQYF
CDR3nt: TGTGCCACCAGCAGCAGATTAACGACTAGAAGCTCCTACGAGCAGTACTTC

abundance: .
d_gene: .
j_gene: TRBJ2-7
v_gene: TRBV6-5
CDR3aa: CASSYPPRGHEQYF
CDR3nt: TGTGCCAGCAGTTACCCGCCCAGGGGCCACGAGCAGTACTTC

abundance: .
d_gene: TRBD2
j_gene: TRBJ2-1
v_gene: TRBV20-1
CDR3aa: CSAIKREGYNEQFF
CDR3nt: TGCAGTGCTATCAAACGGGAGGGCTACAATGAGCAGTTCTTC

abundance: few
d_gene: TRBD2
j_gene: TRBJ2-7
v_gene: TRBV20-1
CDR3aa: CSATPSGMSSYEQYF
CDR3nt: TGCAGTGCTACCCCTAGCGGGATGAGCTCCTACGAGCAGTACTTC

abundance: .
d_gene: .
j_gene: TRBJ2-3
v_gene: TRBV11-3
CDR3aa: CASSLGVVRGADTQYF
CDR3nt: TGTGCCAGCAGCTTAGGGGTCGTGAGGGGCGCAGATACGCAGTATTTT

abundance: .
d_gene: .
j_gene: TRBJ2-6
v_gene: TRBV7-8
CDR3aa: CASSFSGANVPTF
CDR3nt: TGTGCCAGCAGCTTTTCTGGGGCCAACGTCCCGACTTTC

abundance: .
d_gene: .
j_gene: TRBJ2-1
v_gene: TRBV20-1
CDR3aa: CSARDSGSGKNEQFF
CDR3nt: TGCAGTGCTAGAGATTCGGGTAGCGGTAAGAATGAGCAGTTCTTC

abundance: .
d_gene: .
j_gene: TRBJ2-1
v_gene: TRBV7-2
CDR3aa: CATARSAYNEQFF
CDR3nt: TGTGCCACCGCAAGATCCGCATACAATGAGCAGTTCTTC

abundance: few
d_gene: TRBD2
j_gene: TRBJ2-1
v_gene: TRBV4-3
CDR3aa: CASSQTSGRGNEQFF
CDR3nt: TGCGCCAGCAGCCAGACTAGCGGGAGGGGGAATGAGCAGTTCTTC

abundance: few
d_gene: .
j_gene: TRBJ2-3
v_gene: TRBV6-2/TRBV6-3
CDR3aa: CASSRGRRTDTQYF
CDR3nt: TGTGCCAGCAGTCGGGGGAGGCGCACAGATACGCAGTATTTT

abundance: few
d_gene: .
j_gene: TRBJ2-4
v_gene: TRBV15
CDR3aa: CATSGGTLEGNIQYF
CDR3nt: TGTGCCACCAGCGGAGGGACACTCGAAGGGAACATTCAGTACTTC

abundance: .
d_gene: .
j_gene: TRBJ2-7
v_gene: TRBV20-1
CDR3aa: CSASVPPHRAGLYEQYF
CDR3nt: TGCAGTGCTAGCGTTCCCCCACATAGGGCGGGGTTGTACGAGCAGTACTTC

abundance: few
d_gene: .
j_gene: TRBJ2-7
v_gene: TRBV20-1
CDR3aa: CSARPPRETVAYEQYF
CDR3nt: TGCAGTGCTAGACCACCCCGCGAGACGGTAGCCTACGAGCAGTACTTC

abundance: few
d_gene: TRBD2
j_gene: TRBJ2-1
v_gene: TRBV9
CDR3aa: CASSVGLAGANEQFF
CDR3nt: TGTGCCAGCAGCGTAGGACTAGCGGGGGCGAATGAGCAGTTCTTC

abundance: many
d_gene: .
j_gene: TRBJ2-5
v_gene: TRBV24-1
CDR3aa: CATSDSFGGSETQYF
CDR3nt: TGTGCCACCAGTGACTCCTTCGGGGGCTCAGAGACCCAGTACTTC

abundance: many
d_gene: .
j_gene: TRBJ1-5
v_gene: TRBV10-3
CDR3aa: CASKRAINQPQHF
CDR3nt: TGTGCCTCGAAAAGGGCAATCAATCAGCCCCAGCATTTT

abundance: .
d_gene: .
j_gene: TRBJ2-7
v_gene: TRBV5-1
CDR3aa: CASSLDGRDEQYF
CDR3nt: TGCGCCAGCAGCTTGGACGGTCGGGACGAGCAGTACTTC

abundance: .
d_gene: .
j_gene: TRBJ1-1
v_gene: TRBV4-3
CDR3aa: CASSQIAAAEAFF
CDR3nt: TGCGCCAGCAGCCAGATTGCCGCGGCTGAAGCTTTCTTT

abundance: .
d_gene: .
j_gene: TRBJ2-1
v_gene: TRBV14
CDR3aa: CASSQRTQLHEQFF
CDR3nt: TGTGCCAGCAGCCAGCGGACTCAGCTCCATGAGCAGTTCTTC

abundance: .
d_gene: .
j_gene: TRBJ1-5
v_gene: TRBV28
CDR3aa: CASSLPATYQPQHF
CDR3nt: TGTGCCAGCAGTTTGCCTGCGACCTATCAGCCCCAGCATTTT

abundance: few
d_gene: TRBD2
j_gene: TRBJ2-3
v_gene: TRBV29-1
CDR3aa: CSVKREKSDTQYF
CDR3nt: TGCAGCGTTAAGCGGGAGAAGTCGGATACGCAGTATTTT

abundance: few
d_gene: TRBD2
j_gene: TRBJ2-5
v_gene: TRBV20-1
CDR3aa: CSASGGRAVLETQYF
CDR3nt: TGCAGTGCTAGTGGCGGGAGGGCCGTATTGGAGACCCAGTACTTC

abundance: .
d_gene: TRBD2
j_gene: TRBJ2-3
v_gene: TRBV10-3
CDR3aa: CAISDSGRRTDTQYF
CDR3nt: TGTGCCATCAGTGATAGCGGGAGGCGCACAGATACGCAGTATTTT

abundance: .
d_gene: TRBD1
j_gene: TRBJ1-5
v_gene: TRBV20-1
CDR3aa: CSAPPGQGSYSNQPQHF
CDR3nt: TGCAGTGCTCCGCCGGGACAGGGATCCTATAGCAATCAGCCCCAGCATTTT

abundance: .
d_gene: .
j_gene: TRBJ1-2
v_gene: TRBV5-5
CDR3aa: CASSLAHGDGYTF
CDR3nt: TGTGCCAGCAGCTTGGCCCATGGAGATGGCTACACCTTC